These 12 T cell receptor beta chains came from one sample sequenced in a study of long-term antiretroviral therapy in people with HIV. They ran version v3.0 of the immunoSEQ assay at survey level. Sequenced by immunoSEQ multiplex PCR; TCRdb stores in-frame clones only, minus some. The sample consists of roughly 50,000 clones, around 80% of them appearing once. This sample comprised unsorted PBMCs, obtained 0.8 years after starting antiretroviral therapy. These receptor sequences come from a woman aged 18-29 years with HIV.

This chain uses TRBV7-9 with TRBJ2-7, with D possibly being TRBD2 (5 bases). Deletions cut 0 bases from V and 2 bases from J, with 11 bases between. CDR1 and CDR2 (germline): SEHNR, FQNEAQ (reference sequence). The CDR3 has 15 amino acids. The CDR3 bases are TGTGCCAGCAGCTTAGCGGAGGCGGACCCCTACGAGCAGTACTTC. The encoded protein is CASSLAEADPYEQYF.

The chain links TRBV4-1 to TRBJ1-2, with 8 bases fitting TRBD1. The J segment lost 0 bases and the V segment lost 3 bases, leaving 15 bases of the junction unmatched. CDR1 is MGHRA and CDR2 is YSYEKL in the germline V gene. This CDR3 has 19 amino acids. In DNA, the CDR3 is TGCGCCAGCAGCCATCGGACCCGACAGGGGAGGTGGACTAACTATGGCTACACCTTC. Its translation is CASSHRTRQGRWTNYGYTF.

This chain uses TRBV7-2 with TRBJ1-3; 7 bases map to TRBD1. The V segment lost 3 bases and the J segment 4 bases; nucleotides outside the gene matches: 6. This CDR3 has 15 residues. CDR1 is SGHTA, CDR2 FQGNSA, per germline. CDR3 in amino acids: CASSFQGGAGNTIYF. The CDR3 coding sequence is TGTGCCAGCAGCTTCCAAGGGGGCGCCGGAAACACCATATATTTT.

The chain carries TRBV7-8 and TRBJ1-5; possibly TRBD1 for D (5 bases). Germline CDR1 and CDR2: SGHVS and FQNEAQ. This CDR3 is built from 15 residues. Trimming removed 0 bases at V and 5 bases at J, with 11 bases between. The CDR3 nucleotides read TGTGCCAGCAGCTTAGCTGGGGGGTTGTATCAGCCCCAGCATTTT. It specifies CASSLAGGLYQPQHF.

This chain uses TRBV10-1 with TRBJ2-7; no clear D gene. The germline V gene has CDR1 WNHNN and CDR2 SYGVQD (reference sequence). The germline V and J ends were trimmed by 11 bases and 0 bases, with 17 bases remaining between them. The CDR3 extends over 14 amino acids. The CDR3 region has the DNA TGCGCCGGGTGGATTGTTGCCCACTCCTACGAGCAGTACTTC. It is translated as CAGWIVAHSYEQYF.

The CDR3 DNA reads as TGTGCCAGCAGCTTAGTAGGGCAGTTAGGCACAGATACGCAGTATTTT. Translated, it gives CASSLVGQLGTDTQYF. The V gene is TRBV7-2, the J gene TRBJ2-3; no definite D call. Germline V CDR1 and CDR2: SGHTA, FQGNSA. The CDR3 consists of 16 residues. Trimming removed 1 base at V and 1 base at J, with 12 bases between. Looking up the rest from reference TRBV7-2 and TRBJ2-3 gives the full variable domain: GAGVSQSPSNKVTEKGKDVELRCDPISGHTALYWYRQSLGQGLEFLIYFQGNSAPDKSGLPSDRFSAERTGGSVSTLTIQRTQQEDSAVYLCASSLVGQLGTDTQYFGPGTRLTVL.

This clone has a handful of counts. The chain carries TRBV9 and TRBJ2-3; the match to TRBD2 covers 11 bases. The germline V gene encodes CDR1 SGDLS and CDR2 YYNGEE. The V segment lost 7 bases and the J segment 0 bases; nucleotides outside the gene matches: 1. This CDR3 contains 14 residues. CDR3 nucleotide sequence: TGTGCCAGCGGGACTAGCGGTAGCACAGATACGCAGTATTTT. Its translation: CASGTSGSTDTQYF.

This chain links TRBV9 with TRBJ2-3; 8 nucleotides align to TRBD2. This CDR3 is 16 amino acids long. The J segment lost 0 bases and the V segment lost 3 bases, leaving 6 bases of the junction unmatched. Germline V gene data show CDR1 as SGDLS and CDR2 as YYNGEE. CDR3 in amino acids: CASSATAGGSTDTQYF. In DNA form, the CDR3 reads TGTGCCAGCAGCGCCACTGCGGGAGGTAGCACAGATACGCAGTATTTT.

The chain joins TRBV7-6 to TRBJ2-1; 10 nucleotides match TRBD1. V shed 4 bases and J 7 bases; nucleotides not matched to a gene: 7. Per the germline V gene, CDR1 is SGHVS and CDR2 is FNYEAQ. CDR3 length: 15 residues. As DNA, the CDR3 is TGTGCCAGCAGCTCCCCGCCGGACAGGGGGAATGAGCAGTTCTTC. Translating it yields CASSSPPDRGNEQFF.

CDR3 coding DNA: TGTGCCAGCAGTTCCCGGGACGGGACCTACGAGCAGTACTTC. Its protein is CASSSRDGTYEQYF. V gene TRBV27 combines with J gene TRBJ2-7; D is tentatively TRBD1 or TRBD2 (5 bases each). CDR1 and CDR2 from the germline V gene are MNHEY and SMNVEV (reference sequence). V dropped 4 bases and J dropped 2 bases, with 12 bases sitting between them. The CDR3 consists of 14 residues.

The chain is built from TRBV27 and TRBJ1-2; D unresolved. Per the germline V gene, CDR1 is MNHEY and CDR2 is SMNVEV (reference sequence). V gave up 8 bases and J gave up 0 bases, with 10 bases separating them. This CDR3 has 13 residues. The CDR3 nucleotides are TGTGCCAGCGGAGAGGCCTCTAACTATGGCTACACCTTC. Its protein product is CASGEASNYGYTF.

This clone appeared a few times. The rearrangement joins TRBV4-1 to TRBJ2-7, with TRBD2 identical over 7 bases. The CDR3 length is 15 residues. Per the germline V gene, CDR1 is MGHRA and CDR2 is YSYEKL. V lost 1 base, J lost 0 bases, and 3 bases stayed unmatched. CDR3 amino acids: CASSQVTGGSYEQYF. The CDR3, as DNA: TGCGCCAGCAGCCAAGTGACGGGGGGCTCCTACGAGCAGTACTTC.